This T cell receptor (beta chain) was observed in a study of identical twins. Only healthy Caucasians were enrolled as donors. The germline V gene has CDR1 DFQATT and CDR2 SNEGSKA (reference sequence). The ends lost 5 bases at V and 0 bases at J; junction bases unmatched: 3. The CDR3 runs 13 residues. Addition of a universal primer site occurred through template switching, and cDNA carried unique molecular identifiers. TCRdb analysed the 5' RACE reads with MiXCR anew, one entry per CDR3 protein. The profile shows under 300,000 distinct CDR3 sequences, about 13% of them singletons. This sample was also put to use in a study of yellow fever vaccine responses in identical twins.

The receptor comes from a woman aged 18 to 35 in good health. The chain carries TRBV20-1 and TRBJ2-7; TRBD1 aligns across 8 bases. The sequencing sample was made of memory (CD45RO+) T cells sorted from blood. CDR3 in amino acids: CSARQGNSYEQYF. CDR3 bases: TGCAGTGCTCGACAGGGGAACTCCTACGAGCAGTACTTC.